Presented here are 29 T cell receptor beta chains from one specimen sequenced in a study of control samples from healthy donors and cancer patients. Produced via immunoSEQ multiplex PCR; TCRdb's table is partial and in-frame only. The sample has more than 45,000 clones; roughly 93% are singletons. Specimen: PBMCs. Receptor source: a woman between 50 and 59 years old with head and neck cancer.

This chain links TRBV6-6 with TRBJ2-2; 9 bases are a match to TRBD1. J lost 3 bases, V lost 5 bases, and 13 bases had no gene match. The germline CDR1 and CDR2 sequences are MNHNY and SVGAGI (reference sequence). The CDR3 runs to 18 residues. The CDR3 DNA reads TGTGCCAGCAGTCTGAACCCTCCGGGACAGGGTGACACCGGGGAGCTGTTTTTT. Amino acids: CASSLNPPGQGDTGELFF.

This chain links TRBV6-2 or TRBV6-3 with TRBJ2-7, with 7 positions matching TRBD1. V lost 5 bases and J lost 3; bases outside the gene matches: 4. The germline V gene has CDR1 MNHEY and CDR2 SVGEGT. CDR3 length: 13 amino acids. The CDR3 region is CASSQGTVYEQYF. The CDR3, as DNA: TGTGCCAGCAGTCAGGGGACAGTCTACGAGCAGTACTTC.

The genes are TRBV30 and TRBJ1-5; D remains unclear. The CDR3 totals 13 residues. From germline, CDR1 is GTSNPN and CDR2 SVGIG (reference sequence). V shed 1 base and J shed 4 bases, with 8 bases lying between them. Written as DNA, the CDR3 is TGTGCCTGGAGTGCGAGGTTAAATCAGCCCCAGCATTTT. Amino acid sequence: CAWSARLNQPQHF.

The rearrangement joins TRBV6-5 to TRBJ1-2, with D uncertain. This CDR3 contains 12 residues. Trimming removed 8 bases at V and 8 bases at J, with 15 bases between. Per the germline V gene, CDR1 is MNHEY and CDR2 is SVGAGI. CDR3: CASGREFGGYTF. Here the CDR3 DNA reads TGTGCCAGCGGTAGGGAATTTGGCGGCTACACCTTC.

The chain employs TRBV5-6 and TRBJ2-2, with D maybe TRBD1 (6 bases). The V gene's germline CDR1 is SGHDT and CDR2 YYEEEE. V was trimmed by 5 bases and J by 4 bases, leaving 12 bases between them. CDR3 length: 14 residues. CDR3 sequence (DNA): TGTGCCAGCAGTCCAGGGGTATTCACCGGGGAGCTGTTTTTT. This codes for CASSPGVFTGELFF.

V gene TRBV6-2 or TRBV6-3 combines with J gene TRBJ2-1; TRBD2 agrees at 11 bases. Germline V gene data show CDR1 as MNHEY and CDR2 as SVGEGT. The CDR3 runs 16 residues. Trimming cost V 6 bases and J 8 bases; bases outside gene matches: 12. CDR3 nucleotide sequence: TGTGCCAGCAGCTTAGCACGACTAGCGGGGTGGCATGAGCAGTTCTTC. This gives the protein CASSLARLAGWHEQFF.

The rearrangement uses TRBV6-2 or TRBV6-3 and TRBJ2-2; TRBD1 agrees at 8 bases. The V gene's germline CDR1 is MNHEY and CDR2 SVGEGT. The V gene end was trimmed by 4 bases and the J gene end by 7 bases; junction bases not matched to a gene: 8. The CDR3 is 15 amino acids. CDR3 sequence reads: CASSSVGQGIGELFF. The DNA of the CDR3 is TGTGCCAGCAGTTCTGTCGGACAGGGTATCGGGGAGCTGTTTTTT.

The chain uses TRBV5-4 and TRBJ1-1; 8 bases match TRBD1. The germline V gene has CDR1 SGHNT and CDR2 YYREEE (reference sequence). CDR3 size: 16 residues. V trimming: 3 bases; J trimming: 0 bases; junction bases outside the gene matches: 7. In nucleotides, the CDR3 is TGTGCCAGCAGCTCTGGGACAGGACTCATGAACACTGAAGCTTTCTTT. This translates into CASSSGTGLMNTEAFF.

This clone showed up just once. The rearrangement joins TRBV24-1 to TRBJ1-1; D remains ambiguous. Per germline, CDR1 KGHDR and CDR2 SFDVKD. CDR3 size: 13 residues. V was clipped by 6 bases and J by 2 bases, with 9 bases between them. The chain's CDR3 is CATSTAANTEAFF. CDR3 DNA: TGTGCCACCAGTACCGCAGCTAACACTGAAGCTTTCTTT.

This clone is a singleton in its sample. The J gene is TRBJ2-7, the V gene TRBV5-1; 7 bases agree with TRBD1. Per germline, CDR1 SGHRS and CDR2 YFSETQ. The CDR3 runs to 15 residues. The ends lost 4 bases at V and 2 bases at J; junction bases unmatched: 9. DNA for the CDR3: TGCGCCAGCAGCCCTCCGAGGGACAGTCCCTACGAGCAGTACTTC. Protein product: CASSPPRDSPYEQYF.

The chain links TRBV28 to TRBJ1-4, with 7 bases fitting TRBD1. Germline V gene data show CDR1 as MDHEN and CDR2 as SYDVKM. The CDR3 sequence is 15 residues long. Germline trimming cut 5 bases from V and 6 bases from J; bases unmatched to any gene: 9. The CDR3 coding sequence is TGTGCCAGCAGTAGTTCACAGGGGAGGGATGAAAAACTGTTTTTT. It specifies CASSSSQGRDEKLFF.

In regard to this clone: A read error may account for a junction end that differs from germline. J is TRBJ1-2 and V is TRBV12-3 or TRBV12-4; TRBD1 is a possible D gene (6 bases). The CDR3 length is 11 residues. The CDR3 region is CASSFGGLYHF. Written as DNA, the CDR3 is TGTGCCAGCAGTTTTGGGGGGCTTTATCATTTC.

V and J are TRBV30 and TRBJ2-2; D gene ambiguous. The CDR3 totals 13 residues. The V and J ends lost 0 bases and 4 bases respectively, with 6 bases between them. Germline V gene sequence: CDR1 GTSNPN, CDR2 SVGIG (reference sequence). The CDR3 loop is CAWSVHGTGELFF. CDR3 DNA sequence: TGTGCCTGGAGTGTCCACGGCACCGGGGAGCTGTTTTTT.

The rearrangement links TRBV11-3 to TRBJ2-6; D is unclear. Germline V CDR1 and CDR2: SGHNT, YENEEA. Trimming cost V 6 bases and J 1 base, with 7 bases left between them. The CDR3 is 14 residues long. In DNA, the CDR3 is TGTGCCAGCAGTGACAATTCTGGGGCCAACGTCCTGACTTTC. Translation gives CASSDNSGANVLTF.

This clone was observed a single time. The V call is TRBV5-6, the J call TRBJ1-4, with 10 bases aligning to TRBD1. CDR3 length: 14 residues. Germline CDR1 reads SGHDT; CDR2 reads YYEEEE. The V segment lost 3 bases and the J segment 7 bases; nucleotides outside the gene matches: 3. CDR3 protein: CASSSGTGVEKLFF. The CDR3 nucleotides are TGTGCCAGCAGCTCCGGGACAGGGGTTGAAAAACTGTTTTTT.

The V and J genes are TRBV5-1 and TRBJ2-5; TRBD2 matches 10 bases. CDR3 length equals 17 residues. V lost 0 bases to trimming and J lost 7 bases; unmatched junction nucleotides: 12. From germline, CDR1 is SGHRS and CDR2 YFSETQ. CDR3 DNA: TGCGCCAGCAGCTTGGCCTCAGAGCGGGGGGGCCTTGGGACCCAGTACTTC. Protein sequence: CASSLASERGGLGTQYF.

This clone was seen once. This chain connects TRBV6-6 to TRBJ1-6; D is uncertain. Deletions cut 7 bases from V and 5 bases from J, with 15 bases between. Germline assignment: CDR1 MNHNY and CDR2 SVGAGI (reference sequence). The CDR3 spans 15 residues. The CDR3 is CASTHKGGNNSPLHF. In nucleotides, the CDR3 is TGTGCCAGCACCCACAAAGGAGGGAATAATTCACCCCTCCACTTT.

The V and J genes are TRBV28 and TRBJ2-6, with D hard to call. The CDR3 has 16 amino acids. In germline, CDR1 is MDHEN, CDR2 SYDVKM. The V and J ends lost 3 bases and 4 bases respectively, with 13 bases between them. The CDR3 is CASSFQPQAGANVLTF. The CDR3 DNA reads TGTGCCAGCAGTTTCCAGCCCCAGGCGGGGGCCAACGTCCTGACTTTC.

The rearrangement joins TRBV18 to TRBJ1-1; D gene unclear. This CDR3 contains 12 residues. Deletions cut 6 bases from V and 4 bases from J, with 9 bases between. CDR1 is KGHSH and CDR2 is LQKENI in the germline V gene. The CDR3 sequence: CASSGWATEAFF. The CDR3 DNA follows: TGTGCCAGCTCCGGCTGGGCCACTGAAGCTTTCTTT.

DNA of the CDR3: TGTGCCAGCAGCTTAATTATCGGCACAGATACGCAGTATTTT. Amino acid sequence: CASSLIIGTDTQYF. The chain joins TRBV7-2 to TRBJ2-3; D unresolved. Trimming took 2 bases from V and 1 from J, leaving 7 bases between them. From germline, CDR1 is SGHTA and CDR2 FQGNSA. The CDR3 runs to 14 residues. Filled out from reference TRBV7-2 and TRBJ2-3, the complete variable domain reads GAGVSQSPSNKVTEKGKDVELRCDPISGHTALYWYRQSLGQGLEFLIYFQGNSAPDKSGLPSDRFSAERTGGSVSTLTIQRTQQEDSAVYLCASSLIIGTDTQYFGPGTRLTVL.

The gene calls are TRBV20-1 and TRBJ1-1; D is unclear. CDR1 is DFQATT and CDR2 is SNEGSKA in the germline V gene (reference sequence). The germline V and J ends were trimmed by 1 base and 10 bases, with 10 bases remaining between them. The CDR3 contains 11 residues. Here the CDR3 reads CSARVQAGAFF. CDR3 DNA: TGCAGTGCTAGAGTCCAGGCGGGAGCTTTCTTT.

The V call is TRBV2, the J call TRBJ2-1, with 8 bases that match TRBD1. This CDR3 spans 15 amino acids. Trimming at V came to 5 bases and at J to 3 bases, leaving 6 bases not matched to a gene. The germline V gene has CDR1 SNHLY and CDR2 FYNNEI. CDR3 nucleotides: TGTGCCAGCAGTCCTGGACAGGGATTCTACAATGAGCAGTTCTTC. Protein product: CASSPGQGFYNEQFF.

This clone was detected only once. This chain uses TRBV28 with TRBJ2-7; 8 positions agree with TRBD2. J gave up 4 bases and V 2 bases, and 13 bases lay outside the gene matches. The CDR3 extends over 17 amino acids. Per germline, CDR1 MDHEN and CDR2 SYDVKM. CDR3 sequence: CASSLGVAGGGFYEQYF. CDR3 nucleotide sequence: TGTGCCAGCAGTTTAGGTGTCGCGGGGGGAGGCTTTTACGAGCAGTACTTC.

Only one count was recorded for this clone. The chain is built from TRBV28 and TRBJ2-7, with TRBD1 matching over 7 bases. V lost 4 bases and J lost 2; bases outside the gene matches: 8. The CDR3 is 15 amino acids. CDR1 MDHEN and CDR2 SYDVKM come from the germline V gene. The CDR3 DNA reads as TGTGCCAGCAGTTGGGGCCCGACAGGGCCCTACGAGCAGTACTTC. This encodes CASSWGPTGPYEQYF.

The V gene is TRBV18, the J gene TRBJ2-5, with D maybe TRBD1 (6 bases). The V gene lost 4 bases and the J gene lost 1 base, with 10 bases spanning the gap. The CDR3 loop spans 14 amino acids. Germline V gives CDR1 KGHSH, CDR2 LQKENI. CDR3 region: CASSHGQSQETQYF. Written as DNA, the CDR3 is TGTGCCAGCTCACACGGACAGTCCCAAGAGACCCAGTACTTC.

The rearrangement joins TRBV7-2 to TRBJ2-7; 10 positions match TRBD1. Germline CDR1 SGHTA, CDR2 FQGNSA. Trimming took 3 bases from V and 4 from J; bases not matched to a gene: 9. The CDR3 is 16 amino acids. The CDR3 DNA reads as TGTGCCAGCAGCTTTCGGGGACAGGGGATAACTTACGAGCAGTACTTC. Residues: CASSFRGQGITYEQYF.

The chain links TRBV5-4 to TRBJ2-5, with unresolved D. V shed 5 bases and J shed 5 bases, with 13 bases lying between them. The length of the CDR3 is 13 residues. Germline V CDR1 and CDR2: SGHNT, YYREEE (reference sequence). The CDR3 sequence: CASSTKVLETQYF. DNA for the CDR3: TGTGCCAGCAGTACCAAGGTCCTGGAGACCCAGTACTTC.

The chain joins TRBV2 to TRBJ1-1; D is unclear. Trimming pared 7 bases from V and 2 bases from J, leaving 8 bases between. CDR3 length: 12 residues. The germline gives CDR1 SNHLY, CDR2 FYNNEI. CDR3 in amino acids: CASNWPNTEAFF. The CDR3 DNA is TGTGCCAGCAATTGGCCTAACACTGAAGCTTTCTTT.

In this sample, this clone turned up once. The V gene is TRBV18, the J gene TRBJ2-1; TRBD2 aligns across 11 bases. The trim removed 3 bases at V and 5 bases at J, leaving 3 bases unmatched. CDR1 is KGHSH and CDR2 is LQKENI in the germline V gene. This CDR3 is 15 amino acids long. The CDR3 nucleotides are TGTGCCAGCTCACCTTTACTAGCGGGAGACAATGAGCAGTTCTTC. Amino acids: CASSPLLAGDNEQFF. The whole variable domain, remainder taken from reference TRBV18 and TRBJ2-1, is NAGVMQNPRHLVRRRGQEARLRCSPMKGHSHVYWYRQLPEEGLKFMVYLQKENIIDESGMPKERFSAEFPKEGPSILRIQQVVRGDSAAYFCASSPLLAGDNEQFFGPGTRLTVL.